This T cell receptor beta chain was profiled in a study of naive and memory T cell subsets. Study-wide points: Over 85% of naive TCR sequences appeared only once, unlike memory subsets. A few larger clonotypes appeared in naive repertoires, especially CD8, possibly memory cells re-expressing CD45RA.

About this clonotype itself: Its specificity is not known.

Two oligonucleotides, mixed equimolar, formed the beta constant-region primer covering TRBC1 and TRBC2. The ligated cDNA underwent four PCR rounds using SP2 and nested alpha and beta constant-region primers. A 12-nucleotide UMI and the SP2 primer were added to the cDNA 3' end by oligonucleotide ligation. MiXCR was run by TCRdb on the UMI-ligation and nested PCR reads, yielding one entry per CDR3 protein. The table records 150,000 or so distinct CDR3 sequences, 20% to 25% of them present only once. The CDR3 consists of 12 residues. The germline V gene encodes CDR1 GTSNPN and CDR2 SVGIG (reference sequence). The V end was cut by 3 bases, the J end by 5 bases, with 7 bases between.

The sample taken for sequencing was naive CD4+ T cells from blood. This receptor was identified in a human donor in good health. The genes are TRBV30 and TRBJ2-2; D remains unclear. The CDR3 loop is CAWRHGTGELFF. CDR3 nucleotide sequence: TGTGCCTGGAGGCACGGTACCGGGGAGCTGTTTTTT.